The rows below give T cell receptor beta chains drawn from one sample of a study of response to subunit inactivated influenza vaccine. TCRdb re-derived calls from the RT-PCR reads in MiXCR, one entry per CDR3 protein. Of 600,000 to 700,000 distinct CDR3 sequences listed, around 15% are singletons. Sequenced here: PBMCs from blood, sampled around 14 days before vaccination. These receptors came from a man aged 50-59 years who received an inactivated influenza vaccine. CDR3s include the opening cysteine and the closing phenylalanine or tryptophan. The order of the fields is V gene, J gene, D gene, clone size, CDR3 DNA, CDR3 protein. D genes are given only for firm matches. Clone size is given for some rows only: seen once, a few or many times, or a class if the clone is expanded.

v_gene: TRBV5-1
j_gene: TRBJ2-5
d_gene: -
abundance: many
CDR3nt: TGCGCCAGCAGCTTCCCCGTGACGGGCCAAGAGACCCAGTACTTC
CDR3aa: CASSFPVTGQETQYF

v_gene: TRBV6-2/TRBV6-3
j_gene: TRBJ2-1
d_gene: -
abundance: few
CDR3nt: TGTGCCAGCAGCTCACTGGGGGGGCTAAATGAGCAGTTCTTC
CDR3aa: CASSSLGGLNEQFF

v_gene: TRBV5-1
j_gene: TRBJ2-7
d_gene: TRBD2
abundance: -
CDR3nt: TGCGCCAGCAGCTCTCATAGCGGGGGAACGTACGAGCAGTACTTC
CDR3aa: CASSSHSGGTYEQYF

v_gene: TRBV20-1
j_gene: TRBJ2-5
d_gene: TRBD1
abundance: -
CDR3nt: TGCAGTGCGGGACAGGGGGCGCGGGAGACCCAGTACTTC
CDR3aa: CSAGQGARETQYF

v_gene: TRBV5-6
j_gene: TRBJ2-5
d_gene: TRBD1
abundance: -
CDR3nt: TGTGCCAGCATCGACAGGGGGCAAGAGACCCAGTACTTC
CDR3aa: CASIDRGQETQYF

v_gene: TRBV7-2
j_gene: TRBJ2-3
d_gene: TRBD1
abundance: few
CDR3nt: TGTGCCAGCAGCCCTCGGACAGGGCCCACAGATACGCAGTATTTT
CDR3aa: CASSPRTGPTDTQYF

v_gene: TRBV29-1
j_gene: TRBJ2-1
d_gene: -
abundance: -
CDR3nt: TGCAGCGTTGACGGCGGGGCGGCCTACAATGAGCAGTTCTTC
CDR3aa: CSVDGGAAYNEQFF

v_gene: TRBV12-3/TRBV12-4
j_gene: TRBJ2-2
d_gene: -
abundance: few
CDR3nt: TGTGCCAGCAGTTTTTCACCGTGGAACACCGGGGAGCTGTTTTTT
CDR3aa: CASSFSPWNTGELFF

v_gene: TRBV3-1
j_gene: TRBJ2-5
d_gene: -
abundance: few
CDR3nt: TGTGCCAGCAGCCTCAAACCGACAGTCCAAGAGACCCAGTACTTC
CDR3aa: CASSLKPTVQETQYF

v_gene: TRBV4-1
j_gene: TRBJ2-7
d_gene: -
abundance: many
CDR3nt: TGCGCCAGCAGCCGTATCCAGGGACCAAACGACGAGCAGTACTTC
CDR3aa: CASSRIQGPNDEQYF

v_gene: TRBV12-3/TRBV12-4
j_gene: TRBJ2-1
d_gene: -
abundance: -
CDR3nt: TGTGCCAGCAGGGCCGGGTATAGCTCCTACAATGAGCAGTTCTTC
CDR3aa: CASRAGYSSYNEQFF